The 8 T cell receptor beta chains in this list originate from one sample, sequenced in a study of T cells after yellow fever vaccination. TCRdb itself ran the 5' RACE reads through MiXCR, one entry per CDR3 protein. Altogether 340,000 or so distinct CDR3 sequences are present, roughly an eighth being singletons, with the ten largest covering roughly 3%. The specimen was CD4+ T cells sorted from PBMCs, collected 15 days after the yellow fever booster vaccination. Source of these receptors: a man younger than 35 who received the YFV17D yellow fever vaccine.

CDR3 DNA: TGCGCCAGCAGCTGGAACGGGGGACAGGGGAAGAACACCATATATTTT. Translation gives CASSWNGGQGKNTIYF. The V and J genes are TRBV5-1 and TRBJ1-3, with 10 bases fitting TRBD1. Germline V gene sequence: CDR1 SGHRS, CDR2 YFSETQ. The CDR3 totals 16 residues. Germline trimming cut 3 bases from V and 7 bases from J; bases unmatched to any gene: 10.

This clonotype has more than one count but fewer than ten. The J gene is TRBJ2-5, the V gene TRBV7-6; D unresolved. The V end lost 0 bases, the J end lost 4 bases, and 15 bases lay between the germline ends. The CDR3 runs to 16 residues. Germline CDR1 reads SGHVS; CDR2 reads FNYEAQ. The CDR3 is CASSLAHRRASETQYF. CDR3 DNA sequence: TGTGCCAGCAGCTTAGCCCACCGAAGGGCTTCAGAGACCCAGTACTTC.

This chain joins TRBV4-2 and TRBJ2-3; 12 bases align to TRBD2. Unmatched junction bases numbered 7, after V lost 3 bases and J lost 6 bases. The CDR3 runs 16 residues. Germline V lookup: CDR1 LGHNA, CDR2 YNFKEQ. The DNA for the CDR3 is TGTGCCAGCAGCCACCGTGCTAGCGGGGGGGAGGATACGCAGTATTTT. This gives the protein CASSHRASGGEDTQYF.

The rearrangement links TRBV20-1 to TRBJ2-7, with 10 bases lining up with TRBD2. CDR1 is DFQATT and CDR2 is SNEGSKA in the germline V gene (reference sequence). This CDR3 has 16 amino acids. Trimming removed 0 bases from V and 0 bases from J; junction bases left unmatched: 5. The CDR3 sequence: CSAREDSGGPSYEQYF. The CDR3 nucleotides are TGCAGTGCTAGAGAGGATAGCGGGGGGCCCTCCTACGAGCAGTACTTC.

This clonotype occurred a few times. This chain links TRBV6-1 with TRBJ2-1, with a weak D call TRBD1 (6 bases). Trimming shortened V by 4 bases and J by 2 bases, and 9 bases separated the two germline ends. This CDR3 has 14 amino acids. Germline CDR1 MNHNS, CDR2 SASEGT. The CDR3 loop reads CASSGRQAYNEQFF. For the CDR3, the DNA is TGTGCCAGCAGTGGAAGACAGGCCTACAATGAGCAGTTCTTC.

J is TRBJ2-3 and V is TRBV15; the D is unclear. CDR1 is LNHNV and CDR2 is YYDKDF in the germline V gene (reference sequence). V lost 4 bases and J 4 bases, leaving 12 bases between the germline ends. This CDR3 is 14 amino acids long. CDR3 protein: CATSIGLEADTQYF. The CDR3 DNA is TGTGCCACCAGCATCGGCCTCGAGGCAGATACGCAGTATTTT.

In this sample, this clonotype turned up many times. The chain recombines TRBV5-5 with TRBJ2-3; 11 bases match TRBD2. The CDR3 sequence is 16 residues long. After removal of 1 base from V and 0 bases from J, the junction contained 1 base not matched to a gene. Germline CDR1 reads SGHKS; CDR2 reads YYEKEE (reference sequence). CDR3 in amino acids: CASSLTSGGSTDTQYF. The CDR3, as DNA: TGTGCCAGCAGCTTGACTAGCGGGGGAAGCACAGATACGCAGTATTTT.

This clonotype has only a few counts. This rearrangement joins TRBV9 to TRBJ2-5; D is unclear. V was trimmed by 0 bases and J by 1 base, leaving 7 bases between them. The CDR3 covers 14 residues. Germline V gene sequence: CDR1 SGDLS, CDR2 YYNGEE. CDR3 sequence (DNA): TGTGCCAGCAGCGTAGTGGCTTCCCAAGAGACCCAGTACTTC. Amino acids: CASSVVASQETQYF.